This TCR beta chain came from a study of blood T cell repertoires in COVID-19. Study-level information: COVID-19 samples collected from the United States, Italy and Spain covered acute and convalescent phases. T cells, B-cell-depleted T cells, or PBMCs supplied cDNA or gDNA.

The V gene lost 0 bases and the J gene lost 8 bases, with 10 bases spanning the gap. Germline V gene sequence: CDR1 KGHDR, CDR2 SFDVKD. The CDR3 is 14 amino acids. The method was immunoSEQ multiplex PCR; TCRdb's version includes in-frame clones alone and lacks a portion of them. Of just under 350,000 clones in the sample, 65% to 85% are singletons; the top ten hold 3%. V is TRBV24-1 and J is TRBJ2-1; D uncertain. This receptor was obtained from a man between 25 and 39 years old with active or convalescent COVID-19. Sequences were obtained from peripheral blood. The CDR3 sequence: CATSDLRLGHEQFF. CDR3 in DNA: TGTGCCACCAGTGATTTGCGGCTGGGCCATGAGCAGTTCTTC.